Presented here are 18 T cell receptor beta chains from one specimen sequenced in a study of shared clonotypes between healthy human individuals. Sequencing used immunoSEQ multiplex PCR; TCRdb keeps in-frame clones, though not all of them. Here the sample spans roughly 650,000 clones, almost 97% being singletons. Sequencing input: naive CD4+ T cells sorted from blood. Noted subset: CD45RA+ positively selected. The receptors here all came from a woman aged 25 to 39 in good health.

The chain combines TRBV18 with TRBJ2-5, with D possibly TRBD2 on 6 matching bases. Germline V gene sequence: CDR1 KGHSH, CDR2 LQKENI. This CDR3 is built from 13 residues. The ends were cut back, 6 bases at V and 3 bases at J, with 11 bases in the middle. The CDR3 loop reads CASSQGLKETQYF. DNA for the CDR3: TGTGCCAGCTCCCAGGGACTCAAAGAGACCCAGTACTTC. The whole variable domain, remainder taken from reference TRBV18 and TRBJ2-5, is NAGVMQNPRHLVRRRGQEARLRCSPMKGHSHVYWYRQLPEEGLKFMVYLQKENIIDESGMPKERFSAEFPKEGPSILRIQQVVRGDSAAYFCASSQGLKETQYFGPGTRLLVL.

The chain recombines TRBV4-1 with TRBJ2-3; TRBD2 matches at 9 bases. Germline V gene sequence: CDR1 MGHRA, CDR2 YSYEKL. The junction had 6 bases not matched to a gene; V was cut back by 2 bases and J by 0 bases. This CDR3 comprises 17 residues. This chain's CDR3 is CASSQPRLAASTDTQYF. The CDR3 coding sequence is TGCGCCAGCAGCCAACCCCGACTAGCGGCTAGCACAGATACGCAGTATTTT.

The chain uses TRBV7-8 and TRBJ2-2; a weak D match, TRBD1 (5 bases). Germline V gives CDR1 SGHVS, CDR2 FQNEAQ. The CDR3 length is 14 residues. Trimming took 4 bases from V and 7 from J, leaving 13 bases between them. CDR3 sequence: CASSSQGSHGELFF. CDR3 DNA: TGTGCCAGCAGCTCGCAGGGCTCTCACGGGGAGCTGTTTTTT.

V gene TRBV10-1 combines with J gene TRBJ2-5, with D perhaps TRBD2 (6 bases). The CDR3 is 15 amino acids. The V and J ends lost 6 bases and 2 bases respectively, with 16 bases between them. Germline CDR1 and CDR2: WNHNN and SYGVQD (reference sequence). The CDR3 protein is CASSPLGGGQETQYF. The CDR3 nucleotides are TGCGCCAGCAGCCCCCTGGGAGGAGGGCAAGAGACCCAGTACTTC.

V and J are TRBV5-4 and TRBJ2-7; D perhaps matches TRBD2 (7 bases). Germline-derived CDR1 and CDR2 are SGHNT and YYREEE (reference sequence). The CDR3 consists of 17 residues. Trimming removed 2 bases from V and 3 bases from J, with 21 bases in between. CDR3 coding DNA: TGTGCCAGCAGCTTCTCGGTTCGGGAGGCCAGGGGCTACGAGCAGTACTTC. The encoded protein is CASSFSVREARGYEQYF.

This clone was observed a single time. The J gene is TRBJ2-1, the V gene TRBV29-1; D gene uncertain. This CDR3 spans 16 amino acids. From germline, CDR1 is SQVTM and CDR2 ANQGSEA. Deletions cut 4 bases from V and 4 bases from J, with 20 bases between. This CDR3 is CSVVSSRRTSYNEQFF. In DNA, the CDR3 is TGCAGCGTTGTATCTTCGCGACGCACGAGTTACAATGAGCAGTTCTTC.

This rearrangement joins TRBV25-1 to TRBJ1-5; the D is unclear. V lost 3 bases to trimming and J lost 5 bases, with 14 bases between them. The germline gives CDR1 MGHDK, CDR2 SYGVNS. The CDR3 loop spans 15 amino acids. In DNA form, the CDR3 reads TGTGCCAGCAGTGAGGGCAGCCTTGTCCATCAGCCCCAGCATTTT. It specifies CASSEGSLVHQPQHF.

The genes are TRBV19 and TRBJ1-4; D remains unclear. The CDR3 is 11 residues long. Germline CDR1 is LNHDA and CDR2 is SQIVND (reference sequence). V shed 3 bases and J shed 10 bases, with 6 bases lying between them. The CDR3 reads CASSITGKLFF. As DNA, the CDR3 is TGTGCCAGTAGTATCACCGGAAAACTGTTTTTT.

J is TRBJ2-7 and V is TRBV28, with a weak D call TRBD1 (5 bases). The germline V gene has CDR1 MDHEN and CDR2 SYDVKM. Between the trimmed V and J ends, which lost 7 bases and 0 bases, there was a span of 7 bases. This CDR3 is built from 12 residues. The CDR3 spells CASTQGSYEQYF. CDR3 nucleotides: TGTGCCAGCACCCAGGGCTCCTACGAGCAGTACTTC.

This rearrangement joins TRBV6-5 to TRBJ1-4, with 8 nucleotides matching TRBD1. This CDR3 has 15 residues. Germline trimming cut 6 bases from V and 7 bases from J; bases unmatched to any gene: 10. CDR1 MNHEY and CDR2 SVGAGI come from the germline V gene. For the CDR3, the DNA is TGTGCCAGCAGCATACAGACAGGGGCGGGTGAAAAACTGTTTTTT. Its translation is CASSIQTGAGEKLFF.

The chain employs TRBV27 and TRBJ2-3, with D uncertain. The CDR3 length is 14 residues. Trimming took 2 bases from V and 0 from J, leaving 6 bases between them. Germline values: CDR1 MNHEY, CDR2 SMNVEV (reference sequence). CDR3 residues: CASSLGQSTDTQYF. The CDR3 region has the DNA TGTGCCAGCAGTTTAGGGCAGAGCACAGATACGCAGTATTTT.

The chain links TRBV29-1 to TRBJ1-4; no clear D gene. The CDR3 runs 16 residues. CDR1 SQVTM and CDR2 ANQGSEA come from the germline V gene. In DNA form, the CDR3 reads TGCAAAACGAATGAAGGGATAGCTTCGACTAATGAAAAACTGTTTTTT. Protein sequence: CKTNEGIASTNEKLFF.

This clone was seen just once. The rearrangement uses TRBV19 and TRBJ1-1; 7 bases are shared with TRBD1. CDR1 is LNHDA and CDR2 is SQIVND in the germline V gene (reference sequence). The CDR3 has 14 amino acids. Trimming cost V 7 bases and J 1 base; bases outside gene matches: 6. This CDR3 reads CASTRDSRNTEAFF. Written as DNA, the CDR3 is TGTGCCAGTACTAGGGACAGTCGGAACACTGAAGCTTTCTTT.

The V call is TRBV29-1, the J call TRBJ1-5, with unresolved D. The germline V gene has CDR1 SQVTM and CDR2 ANQGSEA. The germline V and J ends were trimmed by 4 bases and 3 bases, with 10 bases remaining between them. This CDR3 contains 13 residues. CDR3 coding DNA: TGCAGCGTTGGTGGAGGGAACAATCAGCCCCAGCATTTT. It is translated as CSVGGGNNQPQHF.

The rearrangement links TRBV2 to TRBJ2-7; perhaps TRBD2 as D (6 bases). CDR1 and CDR2 from the germline V gene are SNHLY and FYNNEI. CDR3 size: 14 residues. V lost 5 bases and J lost 2, with 13 bases in between. The CDR3 nucleotides are TGTGCCAGCAGTTGGGACGGGGGAACCTACGAGCAGTACTTC. It is translated as CASSWDGGTYEQYF.

The chain is built from TRBV12-5 and TRBJ2-5; D ambiguous. Per the germline V gene, CDR1 is LGHNT and CDR2 is FRNRAP. Trimming left V 3 bases short and J 5 bases short, with 7 bases between. This CDR3 has 12 amino acids. The CDR3 loop is CASGFRSETQYF. CDR3 in DNA: TGTGCTAGTGGTTTCCGATCCGAGACCCAGTACTTC.

The gene calls are TRBV5-1 and TRBJ2-1; 10 bases map to TRBD2. The length of the CDR3 is 15 residues. CDR1 and CDR2 from the germline V gene are SGHRS and YFSETQ. V shed 4 bases and J 5 bases; nucleotides not matched to a gene: 6. This chain's CDR3 is CASSSLAGADNEQFF. The CDR3 bases are TGCGCCAGCAGCAGCCTAGCGGGAGCGGACAATGAGCAGTTCTTC.

The rearrangement uses TRBV5-4 and TRBJ2-5, with 8 bases lining up with TRBD2. With V trimmed by 2 bases and J by 2 bases, 2 bases remained unmatched. CDR1 and CDR2 from the germline V gene are SGHNT and YYREEE (reference sequence). This CDR3 has 14 amino acids. CDR3 nucleotides: TGTGCCAGCAGCTTAGGACTAGCACAAGAGACCCAGTACTTC. Protein sequence: CASSLGLAQETQYF.